The rows below give T cell receptor beta chains drawn from one sample of a study of control samples from healthy donors and cancer patients. Here immunoSEQ multiplex PCR was the method, and the copy in TCRdb shows in-frame clones only, minus some. The table lists over 75,000 clones, around 80% of them singletons. The specimen sequenced was blood. The receptors were sampled from a man aged 55 to 70 in good health. CDR3s include the opening cysteine and the closing phenylalanine or tryptophan. Each record gives: V gene, clone size, D gene, CDR3 length, J gene, CDR3 protein, CDR3 DNA. A D gene is named only where the DNA matches it firmly. Clone size appears in some rows only: once, few, many, or a class for an expanded clone.

V gene: TRBV6-4
clone size: -
D gene: -
CDR3 length: 12
J gene: TRBJ2-1
CDR3 protein: CARVSTYNEQFF
CDR3 DNA: TGTGCCAGAGTTAGTACCTACAATGAGCAGTTCTTC

V gene: TRBV19
clone size: once
D gene: -
CDR3 length: 15
J gene: TRBJ1-3
CDR3 protein: CASRMTGRGGNTIYF
CDR3 DNA: TGTGCCAGTAGGATGACAGGTCGGGGAGGAAACACCATATATTTT

V gene: TRBV15
clone size: -
D gene: -
CDR3 length: 16
J gene: TRBJ2-7
CDR3 protein: CATSRDYGTPPYEQYF
CDR3 DNA: TGTGCCACCAGCAGAGATTATGGGACGCCGCCCTACGAGCAGTACTTC

V gene: TRBV20-1
clone size: -
D gene: -
CDR3 length: 11
J gene: TRBJ1-6
CDR3 protein: CSARIEERLHF
CDR3 DNA: TGCAGTGCTAGAATAGAGGAACGCCTCCACTTT

V gene: TRBV12-3/TRBV12-4
clone size: -
D gene: -
CDR3 length: 13
J gene: TRBJ1-1
CDR3 protein: CASRGMGNTEAFF
CDR3 DNA: TGTGCCAGCAGAGGGATGGGTAACACTGAAGCTTTCTTT

V gene: TRBV28
clone size: few
D gene: TRBD1
CDR3 length: 15
J gene: TRBJ2-3
CDR3 protein: CASRQGQGETDTQYF
CDR3 DNA: TGTGCCAGCAGACAAGGACAGGGGGAAACAGATACGCAGTATTTT

V gene: TRBV6-1
clone size: many
D gene: TRBD1
CDR3 length: 15
J gene: TRBJ2-7
CDR3 protein: CASSEGTGGSYEQYF
CDR3 DNA: TGTGCCAGCAGTGAAGGAACAGGGGGCTCCTACGAGCAGTACTTC

V gene: TRBV13
clone size: -
D gene: -
CDR3 length: 14
J gene: TRBJ1-1
CDR3 protein: CASSLAGKNTEAFF
CDR3 DNA: TGTGCCAGCAGCTTAGCGGGGAAGAACACTGAAGCTTTCTTT

V gene: TRBV9
clone size: -
D gene: -
CDR3 length: 16
J gene: TRBJ2-3
CDR3 protein: CASSPPNLRSTDTQYF
CDR3 DNA: TGTGCCAGCAGCCCCCCGAATCTTAGGTCCACAGATACGCAGTATTTT

V gene: TRBV7-2
clone size: -
D gene: -
CDR3 length: 9
J gene: TRBJ1-2
CDR3 protein: CASSFYYTF
CDR3 DNA: TGTGCCAGCAGCTTTTATTACACCTTC

V gene: TRBV3-1/TRBV3-2
clone size: -
D gene: -
CDR3 length: 16
J gene: TRBJ2-3
CDR3 protein: CASSLRPPGGADTQYF
CDR3 DNA: TGTGCCAGCAGCCTACGGCCCCCGGGCGGGGCAGATACGCAGTATTTT

V gene: TRBV7-9
clone size: -
D gene: -
CDR3 length: 13
J gene: TRBJ1-1
CDR3 protein: CASSLGGDTEAFF
CDR3 DNA: TGTGCCAGCAGCTTAGGGGGGGACACTGAAGCTTTCTTT

V gene: TRBV14
clone size: -
D gene: -
CDR3 length: 15
J gene: TRBJ2-3
CDR3 protein: CASSRRASGTDTQYF
CDR3 DNA: TGTGCCAGCTCTCGGCGGGCAAGCGGCACAGATACGCAGTATTTT

V gene: TRBV25-1
clone size: -
D gene: TRBD1
CDR3 length: 14
J gene: TRBJ2-5
CDR3 protein: CASSVDRGWETQYF
CDR3 DNA: TGTGCCAGCAGTGTCGACAGGGGCTGGGAGACCCAGTACTTC

V gene: TRBV24-1
clone size: -
D gene: -
CDR3 length: 13
J gene: TRBJ2-2
CDR3 protein: CATSDFIHGELFF
CDR3 DNA: TGTGCCACCAGTGATTTTATCCACGGGGAGCTGTTTTTT

V gene: TRBV7-3
clone size: -
D gene: TRBD2
CDR3 length: 14
J gene: TRBJ2-7
CDR3 protein: CASSPQASGYEQYF
CDR3 DNA: TGTGCCAGCAGCCCCCAGGCTAGCGGTTACGAGCAGTACTTC

V gene: TRBV4-1
clone size: -
D gene: -
CDR3 length: 14
J gene: TRBJ1-4
CDR3 protein: CASRQAGGLEKLFF
CDR3 DNA: TGCGCCAGCAGGCAAGCGGGGGGACTGGAAAAACTGTTTTTT

V gene: TRBV19
clone size: -
D gene: TRBD2
CDR3 length: 16
J gene: TRBJ2-1
CDR3 protein: CASSIEGGSFYNEQFF
CDR3 DNA: TGTGCCAGTAGTATAGAGGGCGGGAGCTTCTACAATGAGCAGTTCTTC

V gene: TRBV5-4
clone size: -
D gene: TRBD2
CDR3 length: 16
J gene: TRBJ2-5
CDR3 protein: CASSLWTSGFQETQYF
CDR3 DNA: TGTGCCAGCAGCTTGTGGACTAGCGGATTTCAAGAGACCCAGTACTTC

V gene: TRBV2
clone size: -
D gene: -
CDR3 length: 15
J gene: TRBJ1-4
CDR3 protein: CASMYRRQHNEKLFF
CDR3 DNA: TGTGCCAGCATGTACCGTCGGCAGCATAATGAAAAACTGTTTTTT

V gene: TRBV29-1
clone size: -
D gene: -
CDR3 length: 13
J gene: TRBJ2-7
CDR3 protein: CSVENPGSYEQYF
CDR3 DNA: TGCAGCGTTGAGAACCCGGGATCCTACGAGCAGTACTTC

V gene: TRBV9
clone size: -
D gene: -
CDR3 length: 15
J gene: TRBJ2-7
CDR3 protein: CASSVGVGGGGKQYF
CDR3 DNA: TGTGCCAGCAGCGTAGGAGTGGGTGGAGGTGGTAAGCAGTACTTC

V gene: TRBV30
clone size: few
D gene: -
CDR3 length: 12
J gene: TRBJ2-3
CDR3 protein: CAWSSGPLGQYF
CDR3 DNA: TGTGCCTGGAGTTCGGGGCCCCTTGGGCAGTATTTT

V gene: TRBV6-4
clone size: -
D gene: -
CDR3 length: 16
J gene: TRBJ1-1
CDR3 protein: CASSLPWSGENTEAFF
CDR3 DNA: TGTGCCAGCAGTCTCCCATGGTCAGGGGAGAACACTGAAGCTTTCTTT

V gene: TRBV3-1/TRBV3-2
clone size: few
D gene: -
CDR3 length: 15
J gene: TRBJ1-2
CDR3 protein: CASSFTGSSGGGYTF
CDR3 DNA: TGTGCCAGCAGCTTTACCGGGTCGAGTGGAGGGGGCTACACCTTC

V gene: TRBV6-1
clone size: few
D gene: -
CDR3 length: 19
J gene: TRBJ1-5
CDR3 protein: CASSEALRTIKYSNQPQHF
CDR3 DNA: TGTGCCAGCAGTGAAGCGCTGAGGACGATCAAGTATAGCAATCAGCCCCAGCATTTT

V gene: TRBV5-1
clone size: -
D gene: TRBD1
CDR3 length: 14
J gene: TRBJ2-7
CDR3 protein: CASSPDGTGIEQYF
CDR3 DNA: TGCGCCAGCAGCCCGGATGGGACAGGGATCGAGCAGTACTTC

V gene: TRBV6-5
clone size: once
D gene: -
CDR3 length: 13
J gene: TRBJ2-2
CDR3 protein: CASIGWDTGELFF
CDR3 DNA: TGTGCCAGCATAGGGTGGGACACCGGGGAGCTGTTTTTT

V gene: TRBV5-5
clone size: -
D gene: TRBD1
CDR3 length: 16
J gene: TRBJ2-7
CDR3 protein: CASSLDRVISPYEQYF
CDR3 DNA: TGTGCCAGCAGTTTGGACAGGGTTATTTCCCCCTACGAGCAGTACTTC

V gene: TRBV7-8
clone size: -
D gene: -
CDR3 length: 13
J gene: TRBJ1-2
CDR3 protein: CASSATVNYGYTF
CDR3 DNA: TGTGCCAGCAGCGCCACAGTTAACTATGGCTACACCTTC

V gene: TRBV18
clone size: -
D gene: -
CDR3 length: 14
J gene: TRBJ1-5
CDR3 protein: CASSPRRGNQPQHF
CDR3 DNA: TGTGCCAGCTCCCCAAGACGTGGCAATCAGCCCCAGCATTTT

V gene: TRBV4-2
clone size: -
D gene: -
CDR3 length: 15
J gene: TRBJ1-1
CDR3 protein: CASSQALQLNTEAFF
CDR3 DNA: TGTGCCAGCAGCCAAGCACTACAGTTGAACACTGAAGCTTTCTTT

V gene: TRBV11-2
clone size: -
D gene: TRBD1
CDR3 length: 13
J gene: TRBJ2-6
CDR3 protein: CASTRTGPNVLTF
CDR3 DNA: TGTGCCAGCACCAGGACAGGGCCCAACGTCCTGACTTTC

V gene: TRBV21-1
clone size: -
D gene: -
CDR3 length: 14
J gene: TRBJ2-4
CDR3 protein: CASSKQVGKNIQYF
CDR3 DNA: TGTGCCAGCAGCAAACAGGTGGGCAAAAACATTCAGTACTTC

V gene: TRBV30
clone size: -
D gene: -
CDR3 length: 11
J gene: TRBJ2-1
CDR3 protein: CAWSPEAEQFF
CDR3 DNA: TGTGCCTGGAGTCCCGAGGCCGAGCAGTTCTTC

V gene: TRBV11-3
clone size: -
D gene: -
CDR3 length: 15
J gene: TRBJ2-5
CDR3 protein: CASSLTAYGEETQYF
CDR3 DNA: TGTGCCAGCAGCCTGACGGCCTATGGCGAAGAGACCCAGTACTTC

V gene: TRBV6-5
clone size: -
D gene: -
CDR3 length: 13
J gene: TRBJ2-7
CDR3 protein: CASSYSSGNEQYF
CDR3 DNA: TGTGCCAGCAGTTACTCATCAGGGAACGAGCAGTACTTC

V gene: TRBV29-1
clone size: -
D gene: -
CDR3 length: 13
J gene: TRBJ1-4
CDR3 protein: CSVVEFFGEKLFF
CDR3 DNA: TGCAGCGTTGTAGAGTTTTTTGGTGAAAAACTGTTTTTT

V gene: TRBV7-9
clone size: many
D gene: -
CDR3 length: 13
J gene: TRBJ1-5
CDR3 protein: CASSWASNQPQHF
CDR3 DNA: TGTGCCAGCAGCTGGGCCAGCAATCAGCCCCAGCATTTT

V gene: TRBV28
clone size: once
D gene: TRBD1
CDR3 length: 16
J gene: TRBJ1-5
CDR3 protein: CASNGLREGARQPQHF
CDR3 DNA: TGTGCCAGCAATGGTCTGCGAGAGGGGGCCCGGCAGCCCCAGCATTTT

V gene: TRBV4-1
clone size: -
D gene: -
CDR3 length: 13
J gene: TRBJ2-5
CDR3 protein: CASSQLKSETQYF
CDR3 DNA: TGCGCCAGCAGCCAGCTCAAATCAGAGACCCAGTACTTC

V gene: TRBV6-5
clone size: -
D gene: -
CDR3 length: 12
J gene: TRBJ2-7
CDR3 protein: CASSSGTYEQYF
CDR3 DNA: TGTGCCAGCAGTTCCGGGACCTACGAGCAGTACTTC

V gene: TRBV2
clone size: -
D gene: -
CDR3 length: 13
J gene: TRBJ2-7
CDR3 protein: CAGTRQPTYEQYF
CDR3 DNA: TGTGCCGGGACAAGACAGCCGACCTACGAGCAGTACTTC

V gene: TRBV6-5
clone size: few
D gene: -
CDR3 length: 15
J gene: TRBJ2-3
CDR3 protein: CASSSGLAGTDTQYF
CDR3 DNA: TGTGCCAGCAGTTCGGGGCTAGCAGGCACAGATACGCAGTATTTT

V gene: TRBV9
clone size: -
D gene: -
CDR3 length: 15
J gene: TRBJ1-2
CDR3 protein: CASSVGTVGTYGYTF
CDR3 DNA: TGTGCCAGCAGCGTAGGCACAGTGGGCACCTATGGCTACACCTTC